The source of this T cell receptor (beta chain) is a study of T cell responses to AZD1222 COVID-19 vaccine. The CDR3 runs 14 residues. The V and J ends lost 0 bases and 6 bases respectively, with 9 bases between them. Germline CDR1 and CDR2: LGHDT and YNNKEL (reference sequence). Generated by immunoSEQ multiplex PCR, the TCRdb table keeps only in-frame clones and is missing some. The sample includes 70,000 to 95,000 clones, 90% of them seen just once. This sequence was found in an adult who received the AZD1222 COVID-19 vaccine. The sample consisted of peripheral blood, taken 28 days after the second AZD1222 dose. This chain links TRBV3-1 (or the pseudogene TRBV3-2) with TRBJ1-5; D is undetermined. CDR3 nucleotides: TGTGCCAGCAGCCAAGAGGGGTCGTCTCAGCCCCAGCATTTT. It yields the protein CASSQEGSSQPQHF.